The clone carrying this TCR beta chain occurred once. The CDR3 totals 19 residues. With V trimmed by 4 bases and J by 0 bases, 8 bases remained unmatched. In germline, CDR1 is MGHRA, CDR2 YSYEKL. The data were taken from a study of T cell changes during pregnancy in multiple sclerosis. Sequenced by immunoSEQ multiplex PCR; TCRdb stores in-frame clones only, minus some. Found here are fewer than 95,000 clones, about 93% of them singletons; the top ten hold around 4.1%. The source was peripheral blood, collected in the first trimester of pregnancy. The genes are TRBV4-1 and TRBJ2-3, with 15 bases matching TRBD2. This receptor was taken from a female donor with multiple sclerosis, enrolled in a pregnancy study. The CDR3 loop reads CASSLLGTSGGTSTDTQYF. The DNA of the CDR3 is TGCGCCAGCAGCCTACTCGGGACTAGCGGGGGGACTAGCACAGATACGCAGTATTTT.